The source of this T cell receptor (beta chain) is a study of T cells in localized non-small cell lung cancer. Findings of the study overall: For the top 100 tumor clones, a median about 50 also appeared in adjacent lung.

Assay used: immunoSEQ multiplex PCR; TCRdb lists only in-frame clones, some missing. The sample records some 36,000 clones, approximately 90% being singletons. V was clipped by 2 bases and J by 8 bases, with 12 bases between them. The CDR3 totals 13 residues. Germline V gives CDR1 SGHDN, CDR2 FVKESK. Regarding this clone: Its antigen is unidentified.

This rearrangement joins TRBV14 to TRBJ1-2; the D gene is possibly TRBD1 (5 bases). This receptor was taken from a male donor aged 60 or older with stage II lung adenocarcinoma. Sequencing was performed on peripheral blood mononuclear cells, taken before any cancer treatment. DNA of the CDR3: TGTGCCAGCAGCCAATATGACGGGGCCGGCTACACCTTC. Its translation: CASSQYDGAGYTF.